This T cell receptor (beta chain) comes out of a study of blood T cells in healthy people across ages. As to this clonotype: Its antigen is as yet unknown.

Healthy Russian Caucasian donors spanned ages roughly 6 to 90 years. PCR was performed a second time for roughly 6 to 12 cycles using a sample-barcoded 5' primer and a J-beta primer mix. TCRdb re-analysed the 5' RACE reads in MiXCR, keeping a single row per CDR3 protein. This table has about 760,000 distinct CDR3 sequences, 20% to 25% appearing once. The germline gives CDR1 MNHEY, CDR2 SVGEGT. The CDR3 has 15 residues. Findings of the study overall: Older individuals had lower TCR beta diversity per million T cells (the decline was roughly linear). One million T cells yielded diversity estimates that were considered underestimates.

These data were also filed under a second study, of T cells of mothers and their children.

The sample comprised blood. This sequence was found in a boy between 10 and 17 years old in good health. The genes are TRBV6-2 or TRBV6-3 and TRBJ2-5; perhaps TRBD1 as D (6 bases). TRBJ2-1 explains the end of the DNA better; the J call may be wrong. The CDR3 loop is CASSLNRDPYNEQFF. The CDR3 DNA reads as TGTGCCAGCAGTCTAAACAGGGATCCCTACAATGAGCAGTTCTTC.